The sequence of this T cell receptor beta chain was determined in a study of control samples from healthy donors and cancer patients. The method was immunoSEQ multiplex PCR; TCRdb's version includes in-frame clones alone and lacks a portion of them. Of some 41,000 clones listed, 87% are singletons. Trimming cost V 6 bases and J 3 bases; bases outside gene matches: 5. The germline gives CDR1 LNHDA, CDR2 SQIVND (reference sequence). This CDR3 is 17 amino acids long. Sequenced: PBMCs. The receptor was isolated from a woman aged 55 to 70 with lung cancer. The genes are TRBV19 and TRBJ2-2; 15 positions match TRBD2. The CDR3: CASSPGLAGGYTGELFF. CDR3 nucleotides: TGTGCCAGTAGCCCGGGACTAGCGGGAGGCTACACCGGGGAGCTGTTTTTT.